This entry concerns a single T cell receptor beta chain. No cognate antigen has been identified for it. No base qualities exist here, and no much larger clone lies one base off it. A second Seattle source provided samples from volunteer blood donors who had recovered from COVID-19. Collaborating institutions collected whole blood in K2EDTA tubes following their own protocols. For TCRbeta analysis, collaborator samples were shipped as frozen whole blood, as isolated PBMCs, or as DNA extracted from either sample type. The immunoSEQ Assay, a bias-controlled multiplex PCR, was used to amplify TCRbeta CDR3 regions from genomic DNA. In the authors' own workflow: Nucleated cell counts per sample were estimated from amplification of reference gene primers within the assay. Sequence reads were collapsed and filtered to measure the absolute abundance of every unique TCRbeta CDR3 rearrangement. For each sample, productive Simpson clonality was calculated by taking the square root of Simpson's diversity index across productive rearrangements. TCRdb provides this immuneACCESS table in a form limited to in-frame rearrangements. Some clones are lacking; in checked studies, under half of them reflect an unresolved V gene, and why the rest are absent is not known. V and J calls and clone size are given by that table; D and trimming were obtained from the DNA. The sample contains fewer than 200,000 clones, around 85% of them found a single time. Of the sample, approximately 1.2% is held by the ten largest clones.

As encoded in the germline V gene, CDR1 is MNHEY while CDR2 is SVGAGI. V sheds 5 bases and J sheds 2 bases, leaving 10 bases between their ends. The CDR3 measures 14 amino acids from cysteine to phenylalanine. This entry keeps only the CDR3 DNA: 42 bases, framed from base 1. These data are taken from a study of blood T cell repertoires in COVID-19 (TCRdb year 2020). The study in broad terms: Samples covering the acute and convalescent phases of COVID-19 were provided by collaborators in the United States, Italy and Spain. The dataset comprised deeply sampled blood TCRbeta repertoires from subjects exposed to, actively infected with, or recovered from COVID-19. The repertoires were released in a freely available public database intended as a resource for research on the immune response to SARS-CoV-2. The samples were drawn from two sources: the first 160 participants of the ongoing ImmuneRACE study, and 1,000 to 1,500 subjects contributed by 6 global collaborators. The prospective study material was composed of cDNA or gDNA derived from T cells, B-cell-depleted T cells, or PBMCs. Where available, HLA class I and class II types were taken from metadata supplied by the sample provider and were not determined by assay-based typing. Sample metadata almost always included a de-identified subject ID, COVID-19 status, age in years and sex. The investigation overall reported the following: How much clinical and demographic metadata was included differed by source and by participant, and the metadata was provided uncurated.

The TCR was taken from a man aged 55 to 70 who had recovered from COVID-19. Material for sequencing was peripheral blood. Rearrangement joined TRBV6-5 to TRBJ2-1; TRBD2 might be the D gene, on 5 matching bases. The DNA sequence is given as TGTGCCAGCAGTACCGGGAACGCCTACAATGAGCAGTTCTTC. It specifies CASSTGNAYNEQFF.